The 22 T cell receptor beta chains below come from one sample, sequenced in a study of T cell changes during pregnancy in multiple sclerosis. The repertoire was sequenced with immunoSEQ multiplex PCR; TCRdb's copy has only in-frame clones and lacks some. This sample has fewer than 30,000 clones; about 88% occur once, and the top ten carry roughly 17%. The sequenced sample was CD8+ T cells from peripheral blood mononuclear cells, obtained in the second trimester of pregnancy. These receptors were taken from a female donor with multiple sclerosis, enrolled in a pregnancy study.

The chain is built from TRBV27 and TRBJ2-1; D remains unclear. V was clipped by 1 base and J by 0 bases, with 10 bases between them. The germline CDR1 and CDR2 sequences are MNHEY and SMNVEV (reference sequence). The CDR3 totals 16 residues. The DNA for the CDR3 is TGTGCCAGCAGTTTATTACCCTCGAGCTCCTACAATGAGCAGTTCTTC. It specifies CASSLLPSSSYNEQFF.

In this sample, this clone turned up a few times. The chain has TRBV2 and TRBJ2-7; D remains unclear. Germline CDR1 SNHLY, CDR2 FYNNEI. With 4 bases removed from V and 0 bases from J, the gap between germline ends came to 7 bases. The CDR3 contains 13 residues. Here the CDR3 DNA reads TGTGCCAGCAGTGTCTTCCTCTCCTACGAGCAGTACTTC. As protein: CASSVFLSYEQYF.

J is TRBJ2-7 and V is TRBV10-3, with TRBD2 as a possible D gene (5 bases). V lost 2 bases and J lost 5, with 13 bases in between. Germline-derived CDR1 and CDR2 are ENHRY and SYGVKD. This CDR3 region has 14 residues. For the CDR3, the DNA is TGTGCCATCAGTGAGGAGGGTAGGGTCAACGAGCAGTACTTC. Translated: CAISEEGRVNEQYF.

This sequence joins TRBV30 and TRBJ1-3; D not resolved. V lost 2 bases to trimming and J lost 2 bases, with 7 bases between them. The CDR3 consists of 13 residues. The germline V gene has CDR1 GTSNPN and CDR2 SVGIG (reference sequence). The CDR3 sequence: CAWSPDPGNTIYF. In nucleotides, the CDR3 is TGTGCCTGGAGTCCAGATCCTGGAAACACCATATATTTT. Full variable domain (outside the CDR3, taken from reference TRBV30 and TRBJ1-3): SQTIHQWPATLVQPVGSPLSLECTVEGTSNPNLYWYRQAAGRGLQLLFYSVGIGQISSEVPQNLSASRPQDRQFILSSKKLLLSDSGFYLCAWSPDPGNTIYFGEGSWLTVV.

The chain carries TRBV5-6 and TRBJ1-6, with a weak D call TRBD1 (6 bases). Germline CDR1 SGHDT, CDR2 YYEEEE. The CDR3 sequence is 15 residues long. The V end lost 1 base, the J end lost 5 bases, and 10 bases lay between the germline ends. CDR3 region: CASSLFGTNNSPLHF. As DNA, the CDR3 is TGTGCCAGCAGCTTGTTCGGGACAAATAATTCACCCCTCCACTTT.

The chain uses TRBV30 and TRBJ2-1; 8 nucleotides agree with TRBD1. The CDR3 consists of 16 residues. Unmatched junction bases numbered 10, after V lost 0 bases and J lost 6 bases. Germline V CDR1 and CDR2: GTSNPN, SVGIG (reference sequence). The CDR3 DNA reads as TGTGCCTGGAGTGTACCCTGGCAGGGGGCGCGCAATGAGCAGTTCTTC. It codes for CAWSVPWQGARNEQFF. Using reference TRBV30 and TRBJ2-1 for the parts outside the CDR3, the full variable domain is SQTIHQWPATLVQPVGSPLSLECTVEGTSNPNLYWYRQAAGRGLQLLFYSVGIGQISSEVPQNLSASRPQDRQFILSSKKLLLSDSGFYLCAWSVPWQGARNEQFFGPGTRLTVL.

The V gene is TRBV5-1, the J gene TRBJ2-7, with a weak D call TRBD1 (5 bases). The CDR3 runs to 15 residues. The germline V and J ends were trimmed by 0 bases and 6 bases, with 16 bases remaining between them. Germline CDR1 SGHRS, CDR2 YFSETQ. The CDR3 DNA is TGCGCCAGCAGCTTGGGCAGGGATTCTCTACTCGAGCAGTACTTC. It is translated as CASSLGRDSLLEQYF. Based on the CDR3 plus reference TRBV5-1 and TRBJ2-7, the full variable domain is KAGVTQTPRYLIKTRGQQVTLSCSPISGHRSVSWYQQTPGQGLQFLFEYFSETQRNKGNFPGRFSGRQFSNSRSEMNVSTLELGDSALYLCASSLGRDSLLEQYFGPGTRLTVT.

This sequence joins TRBV12-5 and TRBJ1-3, with 7 bases identical to TRBD1. This CDR3 has 19 residues. Trimming cost V 2 bases and J 0 bases; bases outside gene matches: 13. CDR1 LGHNT and CDR2 FRNRAP come from the germline V gene. The CDR3 sequence is CASGLPRTGVISSGNTIYF. The DNA for the CDR3 is TGTGCTAGTGGTTTGCCCCGGACAGGTGTTATCAGCTCTGGAAACACCATATATTTT.

V usage is TRBV5-6 and J usage is TRBJ2-5, with 7 bases matching TRBD2. V lost 9 bases to trimming and J lost 10 bases; unmatched junction nucleotides: 6. The length of the CDR3 is 10 residues. Per germline, CDR1 SGHDT and CDR2 YYEEEE. DNA of the CDR3: TGTGCCACCGGGAGGACCCGCCAGTACTTC. Encoded protein: CATGRTRQYF.

The chain joins TRBV19 to TRBJ2-1; no clear D gene. The CDR3 is 13 amino acids. With 4 bases removed from V and 4 bases from J, the gap between germline ends came to 8 bases. Germline V gives CDR1 LNHDA, CDR2 SQIVND (reference sequence). The CDR3 region is CASSTYWYNEQFF. The CDR3 DNA sequence: TGTGCCAGTAGTACGTACTGGTACAATGAGCAGTTCTTC.

The V call is TRBV2, the J call TRBJ2-7, with 9 nucleotides matching TRBD2. The V gene's germline CDR1 is SNHLY and CDR2 FYNNEI. The CDR3 loop spans 15 amino acids. Trimming removed 1 base from V and 3 bases from J; junction bases left unmatched: 4. For the CDR3, the DNA is TGTGCCAGCAGTGAAGAAGCGGGAGGCCTCTACGAGCAGTACTTC. Protein: CASSEEAGGLYEQYF.

Only one count was recorded for this clone. DNA for the CDR3: TGTGCCAGCAGTTTAAGGGACAGGGTCTGGTGGTATGGCTACACCTTC. Its protein product is CASSLRDRVWWYGYTF. The rearrangement joins TRBV28 to TRBJ1-2; 9 positions agree with TRBD1. V was clipped by 2 bases and J by 5 bases; unmatched bases: 9. Germline loops: CDR1 MDHEN, CDR2 SYDVKM. The CDR3 sequence is 16 residues long.

The CDR3 bases are TGTGCCAGCAGTTTATGGGGAGGCACAGATACGCAGTATTTT. Encoded protein: CASSLWGGTDTQYF. The rearrangement links TRBV27 to TRBJ2-3, with D possibly matching TRBD2 (5 bases). This CDR3 has 14 amino acids. Germline values: CDR1 MNHEY, CDR2 SMNVEV (reference sequence). V lost 1 base and J 1 base, leaving 6 bases between the germline ends.

The table lists this clone with a count of one. The V gene is TRBV15, the J gene TRBJ2-1; D might be TRBD2 (7 bases). With 3 bases removed from V and 5 bases from J, the gap between germline ends came to 11 bases. From germline, CDR1 is LNHNV and CDR2 YYDKDF (reference sequence). CDR3 length: 14 amino acids. CDR3 amino acids: CATSRGGADNEQFF. CDR3 nucleotides: TGTGCCACCAGCAGGGGGGGGGCTGACAATGAGCAGTTCTTC.

The V call is TRBV9, the J call TRBJ2-1; TRBD2 agrees at 9 bases. The length of the CDR3 is 16 residues. Germline V gives CDR1 SGDLS, CDR2 YYNGEE. Trimming cost V 0 bases and J 12 bases; bases outside gene matches: 13. The CDR3 nucleotides are TGTGCCAGCAGCGTAGTAGCGGGAGATGGGCCGTTGGGGCAGTTCTTC. It translates to CASSVVAGDGPLGQFF. Full variable domain (outside the CDR3, taken from reference TRBV9 and TRBJ2-1): DSGVTQTPKHLITATGQRVTLRCSPRSGDLSVYWYQQSLDQGLQFLIQYYNGEERAKGNILERFSAQQFPDLHSELNLSSLELGDSALYFCASSVVAGDGPLGQFFGPGTRLTVL.

This chain joins TRBV7-9 and TRBJ2-7; 8 nucleotides line up with TRBD2. The length of the CDR3 is 14 residues. V lost 7 bases and J lost 4; bases outside the gene matches: 9. Germline-derived CDR1 and CDR2 are SEHNR and FQNEAQ (reference sequence). The CDR3 DNA follows: TGTGCCAGCACCACAAGCGGGAGTACGTACGAGCAGTACTTC. Translated: CASTTSGSTYEQYF.

The chain combines TRBV6-6 with TRBJ2-7; 7 bases match TRBD1. V trimming: 4 bases; J trimming: 1 base; junction bases outside the gene matches: 10. This CDR3 contains 16 residues. The V gene's germline CDR1 is MNHNY and CDR2 SVGAGI (reference sequence). DNA of the CDR3: TGTGCCAGCAGTTCTTACAACCGGGACAGATCCTACGAGCAGTACTTC. Protein: CASSSYNRDRSYEQYF.

This rearrangement joins TRBV2 to TRBJ1-1, with D possibly being TRBD1 (6 bases). The CDR3 sequence is 23 residues long. The V and J ends lost 6 bases and 11 bases respectively, with 49 bases between them. CDR1 is SNHLY, CDR2 FYNNEI, per germline. The CDR3 nucleotides are TGTGCCAGCAGGGGAAGGACTCACACCTCCCCTGAACAGGGACGGTATTCCCCCACGTTTGCTTTCTTT. This sequence encodes CASRGRTHTSPEQGRYSPTFAFF.

The gene calls are TRBV5-1 and TRBJ2-7; D perhaps matches TRBD2 (6 bases). This CDR3 is built from 15 residues. CDR1 SGHRS and CDR2 YFSETQ come from the germline V gene. The V end lost 4 bases, the J end lost 2 bases, and 16 bases lay between the germline ends. In nucleotides, the CDR3 is TGCGCCAGCAGCCCAACTGGACTACTAACCTACGAGCAGTACTTC. This codes for CASSPTGLLTYEQYF.

The CDR3 sequence is CASSLGAYPYEQYF. CDR3 in DNA: TGTGCCAGCAGTTTAGGGGCTTACCCCTACGAGCAGTACTTC. The rearrangement joins TRBV28 to TRBJ2-7, with D perhaps TRBD1 (5 bases). Germline-derived CDR1 and CDR2 are MDHEN and SYDVKM. This CDR3 contains 14 residues. V was pared by 2 bases and J by 2 bases, with 10 bases between.

The chain has TRBV28 and TRBJ2-3; 8 positions agree with TRBD2. Germline V gives CDR1 MDHEN, CDR2 SYDVKM. This CDR3 comprises 17 residues. V lost 7 bases and J lost 4; bases outside the gene matches: 16. This CDR3 is CASTFSGVKLGPDTQYF. The CDR3 DNA follows: TGTGCCAGCACCTTTAGCGGGGTCAAGTTGGGGCCAGATACGCAGTATTTT. Combining the CDR3 with reference TRBV28 and TRBJ2-3 gives the whole variable domain DVKVTQSSRYLVKRTGEKVFLECVQDMDHENMFWYRQDPGLGLRLIYFSYDVKMKEKGDIPEGYSVSREKKERFSLILESASTNQTSMYLCASTFSGVKLGPDTQYFGPGTRLTVL.

The chain couples TRBV2 to TRBJ2-1; 10 bases agree with TRBD2. Germline values: CDR1 SNHLY, CDR2 FYNNEI. The V gene end was trimmed by 0 bases and the J gene end by 5 bases; junction bases not matched to a gene: 4. CDR3 length equals 16 residues. CDR3 protein: CASSEASGRWNNEQFF. CDR3 nucleotide sequence: TGTGCCAGCAGTGAAGCTAGCGGGAGGTGGAACAATGAGCAGTTCTTC.